The rows below give T cell receptor beta chains drawn from one sample of a study of PD-L1 blockade in urothelial cancer. This table comes from immunoSEQ multiplex PCR, and its TCRdb copy is limited to in-frame clones, with some not included. The repertoire holds fewer than 45,000 clones, with around 83% as singletons. The sample consisted of PBMCs, taken around atezolizumab (anti-PD-L1) treatment. The origin of the receptors is a man aged 55 to 70 with urothelial cancer. The CDR3 runs from the conserved cysteine through the conserved F or W. D genes are given only for firm matches. Clone size is shown for a subset of rows, as once, few, many or a class of expanded clone.

j_call v_call clone_size d_call cdr3_aa cdr3_nt
TRBJ2-7 TRBV7-8 - - CASSLATGYEQYF TGTGCCAGCAGCTTAGCGACAGGCTACGAGCAGTACTTC
TRBJ2-3 TRBV5-1 - - CASSLVPVGQVSTDTQYF TGCGCCAGCAGCTTGGTTCCGGTTGGCCAGGTTAGCACAGATACGCAGTATTTT
TRBJ2-1 TRBV4-2 few - CASSQAVLENNEQFF TGTGCCAGCAGCCAAGCCGTACTAGAAAACAATGAGCAGTTCTTC
TRBJ1-5 TRBV7-6 - - CASSAQGLGNQPQHF TGTGCCAGCAGCGCTCAGGGTTTGGGGAATCAGCCCCAGCATTTT
TRBJ2-1 TRBV6-4 - TRBD1 CANPDRGGYNEQFF TGTGCCAACCCGGACAGGGGGGGGTACAATGAGCAGTTCTTC
TRBJ1-5 TRBV6-1 - - CASSEVSYQPQHF TGTGCCAGCAGTGAAGTGTCCTATCAGCCCCAGCATTTT
TRBJ1-2 TRBV5-1 few TRBD1 CASSSDRVGGYTF TGCGCCAGCAGCTCGGACAGGGTCGGTGGCTACACCTTC
TRBJ2-2 TRBV11-3 - TRBD2 CASSLASGANTGELFF TGTGCCAGCAGCTTGGCTAGCGGGGCGAACACCGGGGAGCTGTTTTTT
TRBJ1-1 TRBV7-2 - - CASSLGRNTEAFF TGTGCCAGCAGCTTAGGCAGAAACACTGAAGCTTTCTTT
TRBJ2-7 TRBV19 - TRBD1 CASSMDRGSTYEQYF TGTGCCAGTAGTATGGACAGGGGGTCGACCTACGAGCAGTACTTC
TRBJ1-6 TRBV5-1 - - CASSLDSSHNSPLHF TGCGCCAGCAGCTTGGACTCTTCGCATAATTCACCCCTCCACTTT
TRBJ2-7 TRBV16 - - CASSQLQRYEQYF TGTGCCAGCAGCCAATTACAGAGATACGAGCAGTACTTC
TRBJ1-1 TRBV27 - TRBD1 CASFRQGVMMNTEAFF TGTGCCAGCTTTCGACAGGGAGTCATGATGAACACTGAAGCTTTCTTT
TRBJ1-1 TRBV2 - - CASSEARNENTEAFF TGTGCCAGCAGTGAAGCGCGGAACGAGAACACTGAAGCTTTCTTT
TRBJ2-2 TRBV7-2 - - CASSARLANTGELFF TGTGCCAGCAGCGCCAGACTAGCGAACACCGGGGAGCTGTTTTTT